The 30 T cell receptor beta chains given below trace back to one sample, sequenced in a study of T cell responses to AZD1222 COVID-19 vaccine. The repertoire was sequenced with immunoSEQ multiplex PCR; TCRdb's copy has only in-frame clones and lacks some. The sample yields around 150,000 clones, about 90% seen once. This material consisted of peripheral blood, taken 28 days after the second AZD1222 dose. Receptor source: an adult who received the AZD1222 COVID-19 vaccine.

The chain combines TRBV28 with TRBJ2-7; 12 bases agree with TRBD2. This CDR3 is built from 14 residues. The germline V gene has CDR1 MDHEN and CDR2 SYDVKM. V was pared by 4 bases and J by 6 bases, with 4 bases of the junction left unmatched. The CDR3 sequence: CASSSGLAGTEQYF. The CDR3 DNA is TGTGCCAGCAGTTCCGGACTAGCGGGAACCGAGCAGTACTTC.

The rearrangement joins TRBV27 to TRBJ1-6, with 8 positions matching TRBD1. Unmatched junction bases numbered 6, after V lost 7 bases and J lost 7 bases. From germline, CDR1 is MNHEY and CDR2 SMNVEV (reference sequence). CDR3 length equals 14 residues. Here the CDR3 DNA reads TGTGCCAGCAAATTCGGACAGGGAAATTCACCCCTCCACTTT. Translating gives CASKFGQGNSPLHF.

The V and J genes are TRBV6-5 and TRBJ2-7; the D gene is possibly TRBD2 (6 bases). Trimming took 7 bases from V and 4 from J, leaving 14 bases between them. The CDR3 consists of 13 residues. The germline V gene encodes CDR1 MNHEY and CDR2 SVGAGI. The DNA for the CDR3 is TGTGCCAGCACCCCCCGGGCGGGGTACGAGCAGTACTTC. As protein: CASTPRAGYEQYF.

The J gene is TRBJ1-1, the V gene TRBV13, with 9 bases lining up with TRBD1. The CDR3 runs 15 residues. With 2 bases clipped from V and 3 bases from J, the junction kept 4 bases outside the gene matches. The germline V gene has CDR1 PRHDT and CDR2 FYEKMQ (reference sequence). Here the CDR3 DNA reads TGTGCCAGCAGCTTACTGGGACAGGGTCACACTGAAGCTTTCTTT. This translates into CASSLLGQGHTEAFF.

The chain links TRBV4-1 to TRBJ1-1; 7 bases fit TRBD1. The CDR3 runs 14 residues. The junction had 7 bases not matched to a gene; V was cut back by 0 bases and J by 9 bases. The germline V gene encodes CDR1 MGHRA and CDR2 YSYEKL. The CDR3 region has the DNA TGCGCCAGCAGCCAAGACAGGGGGGAGAGGAAAGCTTTCTTT. Its protein is CASSQDRGERKAFF.

V and J are TRBV19 and TRBJ1-5; no firm D call. CDR3 length: 14 amino acids. Germline V gives CDR1 LNHDA, CDR2 SQIVND (reference sequence). V shed 3 bases and J shed 0 bases, with 6 bases lying between them. CDR3 bases: TGTGCCAGTAGTATCTACCATAGCAATCAGCCCCAGCATTTT. It is translated as CASSIYHSNQPQHF.

The chain recombines TRBV12-3 or TRBV12-4 with TRBJ1-3; D unresolved. The CDR3 contains 13 residues. V lost 2 bases and J lost 4, with 6 bases in between. As DNA, the CDR3 is TGTGCCAGCAGTTTAAGCATAGGAAACACCATATATTTT. This codes for CASSLSIGNTIYF.

The chain links TRBV28 to TRBJ1-2; no definite D call. Per the germline V gene, CDR1 is MDHEN and CDR2 is SYDVKM. The CDR3 runs to 16 residues. The V end lost 2 bases, the J end lost 4 bases, and 17 bases lay between the germline ends. The DNA of the CDR3 is TGTGCCAGCAGTTTACCCCAGGTGGCAGCATCCTATGGCTACACCTTC. It translates to CASSLPQVAASYGYTF.

V is TRBV12-5 and J is TRBJ2-7; no clear D gene. The V gene lost 8 bases and the J gene lost 3 bases, with 8 bases spanning the gap. This CDR3 spans 11 amino acids. Per germline, CDR1 LGHNT and CDR2 FRNRAP. This CDR3 reads CASTSYYEQYF. Here the CDR3 DNA reads TGTGCTAGTACCTCCTACTACGAGCAGTACTTC.

This chain connects TRBV9 to TRBJ1-1; D perhaps matches TRBD1 (6 bases). In germline, CDR1 is SGDLS, CDR2 YYNGEE. The length of the CDR3 is 17 residues. Deletions cut 0 bases from V and 0 bases from J, with 15 bases between. The CDR3 nucleotides read TGTGCCAGCAGCGTAGGGTGGGGGGCAGATGTGAACACTGAAGCTTTCTTT. Protein: CASSVGWGADVNTEAFF.

V usage is TRBV7-9 and J usage is TRBJ1-1, with D unclear. From germline, CDR1 is SEHNR and CDR2 FQNEAQ (reference sequence). The CDR3 runs to 13 residues. V was pared by 2 bases and J by 1 base, with 5 bases between. As DNA, the CDR3 is TGTGCCAGCAGCTTATCGCAGAACACTGAAGCTTTCTTT. Protein sequence: CASSLSQNTEAFF.

The chain employs TRBV7-9 and TRBJ1-2; no clear D. The CDR3 is made up of 14 amino acids. Trimming left V 0 bases short and J 4 bases short, with 9 bases between. The germline gives CDR1 SEHNR, CDR2 FQNEAQ (reference sequence). DNA for the CDR3: TGTGCCAGCAGCTTAGCCTTCAGCAGCTATGGCTACACCTTC. This codes for CASSLAFSSYGYTF.

This sequence joins TRBV4-1 and TRBJ2-3; D is unresolved. The CDR3 is 14 amino acids. CDR1 MGHRA and CDR2 YSYEKL come from the germline V gene. V lost 2 bases and J 0 bases, leaving 6 bases between the germline ends. CDR3 loop: CASSQPTSTDTQYF. The CDR3 DNA is TGCGCCAGCAGCCAACCAACTAGCACAGATACGCAGTATTTT.

The chain is built from TRBV3-1 (or the pseudogene TRBV3-2) and TRBJ2-7, with 12 bases that match TRBD2. Germline values: CDR1 LGHDT, CDR2 YNNKEL (reference sequence). Germline trimming cut 0 bases from V and 6 bases from J; bases unmatched to any gene: 6. The CDR3 contains 16 residues. In DNA, the CDR3 is TGTGCCAGCAGCCAAGAAAGGACTAGCGGGACAAGCGAGCAGTACTTC. Encoded protein: CASSQERTSGTSEQYF.

This chain uses TRBV24-1 with TRBJ2-2; no clear D. Germline V gives CDR1 KGHDR, CDR2 SFDVKD. The CDR3 contains 15 residues. V shed 5 bases and J shed 5 bases, with 14 bases lying between them. CDR3 sequence (DNA): TGTGCCACCAGTGGATTCGATACCCCGACCGGGGAGCTGTTTTTT. Residues: CATSGFDTPTGELFF.

The chain is built from TRBV28 and TRBJ1-1; a weak D match, TRBD1 (5 bases). The germline V and J ends were trimmed by 3 bases and 1 base, with 18 bases remaining between them. Germline assignment: CDR1 MDHEN and CDR2 SYDVKM. The CDR3 is 17 residues long. The CDR3 DNA follows: TGTGCCAGCAGTTTCGCGGGGGTTTTGGCCCGGAACACTGAAGCTTTCTTT. Translated, it gives CASSFAGVLARNTEAFF.

The CDR3 DNA reads as TGTGCCAGCAGCTTAATAAAGGTCTCTGGAAACACCATATATTTT. Translating gives CASSLIKVSGNTIYF. This sequence joins TRBV7-2 and TRBJ1-3, with D uncertain. With 2 bases removed from V and 0 bases from J, the gap between germline ends came to 8 bases. The CDR3 has 15 residues. Per germline, CDR1 SGHTA and CDR2 FQGNSA.

This chain links TRBV10-3 with TRBJ2-7, with D perhaps matching TRBD2 (5 bases). V lost 5 bases and J 3 bases, leaving 17 bases between the germline ends. Per the germline V gene, CDR1 is ENHRY and CDR2 is SYGVKD. The CDR3 is 15 amino acids. The CDR3 sequence is CAISLVLGGIYEQYF. The CDR3 DNA is TGTGCCATCAGTTTAGTTCTTGGAGGAATCTACGAGCAGTACTTC.

The chain joins TRBV10-2 to TRBJ1-1; D gene uncertain. The V end lost 7 bases, the J end lost 5 bases, and 14 bases lay between the germline ends. CDR1 is WSHSY and CDR2 is SAAADI in the germline V gene. The CDR3 is 13 amino acids. This chain's CDR3 is CASKMDFGTEAFF. The CDR3, as DNA: TGCGCCAGCAAAATGGATTTTGGGACTGAAGCTTTCTTT.

V gene TRBV30 combines with J gene TRBJ2-2; 10 nucleotides line up with TRBD1. The CDR3 extends over 14 amino acids. Germline trimming cut 4 bases from V and 5 bases from J; bases unmatched to any gene: 4. Germline-derived CDR1 and CDR2 are GTSNPN and SVGIG (reference sequence). As DNA, the CDR3 is TGTGCCTGGAAGGGACAGGGGCCGACCGGGGAGCTGTTTTTT. This sequence encodes CAWKGQGPTGELFF. Full variable domain (remainder filled in from reference TRBV30 and TRBJ2-2): SQTIHQWPATLVQPVGSPLSLECTVEGTSNPNLYWYRQAAGRGLQLLFYSVGIGQISSEVPQNLSASRPQDRQFILSSKKLLLSDSGFYLCAWKGQGPTGELFFGEGSRLTVL.

This chain links TRBV27 with TRBJ2-1; TRBD2 matches 11 bases. The CDR3 sequence is 15 residues long. Germline V gene sequence: CDR1 MNHEY, CDR2 SMNVEV (reference sequence). V was pared by 4 bases and J by 7 bases, with 6 bases of the junction left unmatched. CDR3 amino acids: CASSSTSGMMNEQFF. The DNA for the CDR3 is TGTGCCAGCAGTTCGACTAGCGGGATGATGAATGAGCAGTTCTTC.

This clone was seen only once. The chain links TRBV5-1 to TRBJ1-1; D call uncertain. The V end was cut by 0 bases, the J end by 1 base, with 4 bases between. Germline V gene lookup returns CDR1 SGHRS and CDR2 YFSETQ. CDR3 length: 13 residues. CDR3 region: CASSLAANTEAFF. CDR3 bases: TGCGCCAGCAGCTTGGCGGCGAACACTGAAGCTTTCTTT.

J is TRBJ2-7 and V is TRBV27; D is unresolved. This CDR3 has 13 residues. V dropped 5 bases and J dropped 9 bases, with 17 bases sitting between them. Germline V gene lookup returns CDR1 MNHEY and CDR2 SMNVEV (reference sequence). This CDR3 is CASSPGPRVGQYF. The CDR3, as DNA: TGTGCCAGCAGTCCCGGACCCCGGGTCGGGCAGTACTTC.

The rearrangement links TRBV9 to TRBJ1-3; 7 nucleotides align to TRBD1. V dropped 0 bases and J dropped 2; count of bases not matched to a gene: 2. The germline V gene encodes CDR1 SGDLS and CDR2 YYNGEE. The CDR3 has 15 amino acids. Written as DNA, the CDR3 is TGTGCCAGCAGCGTAGCTGGGACAGCTGGAAACACCATATATTTT. Residues: CASSVAGTAGNTIYF.

This sequence joins TRBV6-5 and TRBJ1-1, with TRBD1 matching over 8 bases. Germline CDR1 reads MNHEY; CDR2 reads SVGAGI. Germline trimming cut 6 bases from V and 3 bases from J; bases unmatched to any gene: 3. The CDR3 has 13 residues. This CDR3 reads CASSGQGYTEAFF. The CDR3 DNA sequence: TGTGCCAGCAGCGGACAGGGATACACTGAAGCTTTCTTT.

This rearrangement joins TRBV10-1 to TRBJ1-1, with 7 bases lining up with TRBD1. The CDR3 extends over 15 amino acids. V was clipped by 3 bases and J by 2 bases; unmatched bases: 6. Germline V CDR1 and CDR2: WNHNN, SYGVQD (reference sequence). Here the CDR3 reads CASSDNRGTNTEAFF. The CDR3 DNA sequence: TGCGCCAGCAGTGATAACAGGGGAACTAACACTGAAGCTTTCTTT.

The chain has TRBV7-6 and TRBJ1-2; 9 bases align to TRBD1. This CDR3 comprises 16 residues. V lost 1 base, J lost 0 bases, and 3 bases stayed unmatched. From germline, CDR1 is SGHVS and CDR2 FNYEAQ. The CDR3 is CASSLDTGGPNYGYTF. The CDR3 DNA reads as TGTGCCAGCAGCTTAGATACAGGGGGCCCTAACTATGGCTACACCTTC.

The V gene is TRBV12-3 or TRBV12-4, the J gene TRBJ1-5; D is undetermined. CDR3 length: 13 amino acids. With 1 base removed from V and 7 bases from J, the gap between germline ends came to 8 bases. The CDR3 bases are TGTGCCAGCAGTTTAGGGGTTTACCAGCCCCAGCATTTT. As protein: CASSLGVYQPQHF.

The rearrangement uses TRBV5-6 and TRBJ1-4; 7 bases are shared with TRBD1. CDR3 length equals 14 residues. The trim removed 2 bases at V and 6 bases at J, leaving 4 bases unmatched. The germline CDR1 and CDR2 sequences are SGHDT and YYEEEE. CDR3 sequence: CASSFTGDDEKLFF. The DNA of the CDR3 is TGTGCCAGCAGCTTCACAGGGGATGATGAAAAACTGTTTTTT.

The chain is built from TRBV3-1 (or the pseudogene TRBV3-2) and TRBJ1-3; maybe TRBD1 (5 bases). The CDR3 is 15 amino acids. Germline values: CDR1 LGHDT, CDR2 YNNKEL (reference sequence). V lost 5 bases, J lost 0 bases, and 11 bases lay in between. CDR3: CASSTDGTSGNTIYF. CDR3 nucleotide sequence: TGTGCCAGCAGCACAGACGGGACCTCTGGAAACACCATATATTTT.